Shown below are 26 T cell receptor beta chains from a single sample sequenced in a study of blood T cells in healthy people across ages. Combining a sample-barcoded 5' primer with a J-beta primer mix, a second PCR ran for roughly 7 to 12 cycles. TCRdb used MiXCR to reprocess the 5' RACE reads, holding one entry per CDR3 protein. The sample shows some 700,000 distinct CDR3 sequences, about 20% of them seen only once. Specimen: blood. The receptors here all came from a man between 70 and 80 years old in good health.

The sample holds many counts of this clonotype. This chain joins TRBV20-1 and TRBJ2-5; 8 bases are shared with TRBD1. The V and J ends lost 2 bases and 4 bases, in that order; junction bases with no gene match: 3. The length of the CDR3 is 13 residues. Germline lookup yields CDR1 DFQATT and CDR2 SNEGSKA (reference sequence). The chain's CDR3 is CSARPGQGETQYF. The CDR3 DNA sequence: TGCAGTGCTAGACCCGGACAGGGAGAGACCCAGTACTTC.

The chain carries TRBV5-1 and TRBJ2-5; D uncertain. Germline CDR1 SGHRS, CDR2 YFSETQ. V dropped 1 base and J dropped 4 bases, with 5 bases sitting between them. This CDR3 has 12 amino acids. This CDR3 is CASSLQSETQYF. The CDR3 DNA follows: TGCGCCAGCAGCTTGCAGTCAGAGACCCAGTACTTC.

The V call is TRBV7-8, the J call TRBJ1-1, with D possibly TRBD1 on 6 matching bases. Trimming removed 7 bases from V and 6 bases from J, with 12 bases in between. Per germline, CDR1 SGHVS and CDR2 FQNEAQ. CDR3 length: 12 residues. CDR3: CASTSGGAEAFF. The CDR3 bases are TGTGCCAGCACCTCTGGGGGCGCTGAAGCTTTCTTT.

J is TRBJ2-4 and V is TRBV21-1; the table's TRBD1 call for D was not verified on the DNA. TRBV21-1 corresponds to a pseudogene. The CDR3 has 14 residues. CDR3 nucleotides: TGTGCCAGCAGCAAACCGGGGACCGGAAACATTCAGTACTTC. Amino acid sequence: CASSKPGTGNIQYF.

CDR3 sequence: CASSSPPRQASYGYTF. As DNA, the CDR3 is TGTGCCAGCAGTTCTCCCCCCAGACAGGCCTCCTATGGCTACACCTTC. The rearrangement joins TRBV28 to TRBJ1-2; D perhaps matches TRBD1 (6 bases). The CDR3 contains 16 residues. V was pared by 4 bases and J by 4 bases, with 19 bases between. The germline CDR1 and CDR2 sequences are MDHEN and SYDVKM.

The chain employs TRBV7-9 and TRBJ2-7, with 8 positions matching TRBD1. This CDR3 region has 13 residues. From germline, CDR1 is SEHNR and CDR2 FQNEAQ (reference sequence). The V gene end was trimmed by 8 bases and the J gene end by 0 bases; junction bases not matched to a gene: 3. The CDR3 nucleotides are TGTGCCAGCGATGGACAGGGCTCCTACGAGCAGTACTTC. Amino acid sequence: CASDGQGSYEQYF. Looking up the rest from reference TRBV7-9 and TRBJ2-7 gives the full variable domain: DTGVSQNPRHKITKRGQNVTFRCDPISEHNRLYWYRQTLGQGPEFLTYFQNEAQLEKSRLLSDRFSAERPKGSFSTLEIQRTEQGDSAMYLCASDGQGSYEQYFGPGTRLTVT.

This clonotype was seen many times. The chain is built from TRBV6-6 and TRBJ1-3; possibly TRBD1 for D (5 bases). CDR3 length: 15 residues. CDR1 and CDR2 (germline): MNHNY, SVGAGI (reference sequence). Trimming stripped 3 bases from V and 0 bases from J, with 9 bases between. The CDR3 reads CASSYRGSSGNTIYF. DNA of the CDR3: TGTGCCAGCAGTTATCGGGGGAGCTCTGGAAACACCATATATTTT.

This clonotype was seen only a few times. V and J are TRBV7-2 and TRBJ1-5; D unresolved. This CDR3 is 13 amino acids long. Germline V lookup: CDR1 SGHTA, CDR2 FQGNSA. Deletions cut 3 bases from V and 6 bases from J, with 9 bases between. This CDR3 reads CASSLGTPQPQHF. CDR3 nucleotide sequence: TGTGCCAGCAGCTTGGGCACCCCTCAGCCCCAGCATTTT.

This clonotype was detected many times. The V call is TRBV7-2, the J call TRBJ2-1, with 8 positions matching TRBD2. Per the germline V gene, CDR1 is SGHTA and CDR2 is FQGNSA. V shed 5 bases and J 4 bases; nucleotides not matched to a gene: 7. The CDR3 consists of 15 residues. The DNA for the CDR3 is TGTGCCAGCAGCAGGGAGGGACTAGTATACAATGAGCAGTTCTTC. It is translated as CASSREGLVYNEQFF.

This clonotype was found a few times. The chain is built from TRBV12-3 or TRBV12-4 and TRBJ1-2; weak D call: TRBD1 (5 bases). Trimming took 4 bases from V and 8 from J, leaving 14 bases between them. The CDR3 runs to 13 residues. CDR3 sequence: CASSWGRRQGYTF. The CDR3 DNA reads TGTGCCAGCAGTTGGGGCCGCCGCCAAGGCTACACCTTC.

The rearrangement joins TRBV6-1 to TRBJ1-5; the D is unclear. The germline CDR1 and CDR2 sequences are MNHNS and SASEGT. The CDR3 is made up of 13 amino acids. The V gene lost 2 bases and the J gene lost 7 bases, with 9 bases spanning the gap. CDR3 region: CASSERYGQPQHF. The CDR3 nucleotides are TGTGCCAGCAGTGAAAGGTACGGGCAGCCCCAGCATTTT.

The chain is built from TRBV12-3 or TRBV12-4 and TRBJ1-2; D gene uncertain. CDR3 size: 11 residues. V gave up 6 bases and J gave up 6 bases, with 8 bases separating them. The CDR3 region has the DNA TGTGCCAGCAGCCTCTTGCATGGCTACACCTTC. Residues: CASSLLHGYTF.

The chain uses TRBV29-1 and TRBJ1-2, with unresolved D. This CDR3 has 11 amino acids. Germline loops: CDR1 SQVTM, CDR2 ANQGSEA. Trimming removed 5 bases from V and 5 bases from J, with 9 bases in between. CDR3 in amino acids: CSVRRGYGYTF. Written as DNA, the CDR3 is TGCAGCGTTAGGAGAGGGTATGGCTACACCTTC.

This clonotype was detected ten times or more. This chain links TRBV6-5 with TRBJ2-1, with D maybe TRBD1 (5 bases). The CDR3 runs 13 residues. Germline V gene lookup returns CDR1 MNHEY and CDR2 SVGAGI. V was pared by 6 bases and J by 9 bases, with 15 bases between. CDR3 DNA: TGTGCCAGCAGCAGTTCAGGGTTAAGTGAGCAGTTCTTC. Translation: CASSSSGLSEQFF.

The chain joins TRBV20-1 to TRBJ2-3; the match to TRBD2 covers 14 bases. The length of the CDR3 is 16 residues. CDR1 DFQATT and CDR2 SNEGSKA come from the germline V gene (reference sequence). V shed 6 bases and J 4 bases; nucleotides not matched to a gene: 9. The CDR3 DNA is TGCAGTGCGAATAAGGGACTAGCGGGGGCGGCAGATACGCAGTATTTT. Protein: CSANKGLAGAADTQYF.

This clonotype was detected ten times or more. J is TRBJ2-4 and V is TRBV20-1, with 10 bases aligning to TRBD1. The CDR3 is made up of 19 amino acids. Germline loops: CDR1 DFQATT, CDR2 SNEGSKA (reference sequence). V was pared by 0 bases and J by 0 bases, with 11 bases of the junction left unmatched. The CDR3 spells CSARDRVGQGLVAKNIQYF. In nucleotides, the CDR3 is TGCAGTGCTAGAGATCGAGTGGGACAGGGGCTAGTAGCCAAAAACATTCAGTACTTC.

The chain couples TRBV18 to TRBJ2-5; tentative D call: TRBD2 (5 bases). Germline V gives CDR1 KGHSH, CDR2 LQKENI. The CDR3 contains 18 residues. Trimming shortened V by 2 bases and J by 4 bases, and 23 bases separated the two germline ends. The CDR3 coding sequence is TGTGCCAGCTCACCAGCACTGCTTCCTCGACCGGGAAGAGAGACCCAGTACTTC. As protein: CASSPALLPRPGRETQYF.

This chain joins TRBV5-1 and TRBJ1-2, with 7 nucleotides matching TRBD1. With 3 bases clipped from V and 8 bases from J, the junction kept 7 bases outside the gene matches. Germline assignment: CDR1 SGHRS and CDR2 YFSETQ. The CDR3 consists of 13 residues. DNA of the CDR3: TGCGCCAGCAGCTGGGGACAGTCCGTCGGCTACACCTTC. This sequence encodes CASSWGQSVGYTF.

With respect to this clonotype: The CDR3 does not close with the conserved phenylalanine or tryptophan, likely indicating a read error. V and J are TRBV5-1 and TRBJ2-5; D ambiguous. Between the trimmed V and J ends, which lost 0 bases and 4 bases, there was a span of 10 bases. Germline CDR1 reads SGHRS; CDR2 reads YFSETQ. The CDR3 covers 14 residues. This CDR3 reads CASSLGVFPETQYL. For the CDR3, the DNA is TGCGCCAGCAGCTTGGGGGTATTCCCAGAGACCCAGTACCTC.

The sample holds a few counts of this clonotype. Here the CDR3 reads CASSSTWGGQETQYF. DNA for the CDR3: TGTGCCAGCAGCTCGACCTGGGGAGGCCAAGAGACCCAGTACTTC. The rearrangement links TRBV7-9 to TRBJ2-5; maybe TRBD2 (6 bases). CDR1 and CDR2 (germline): SEHNR, FQNEAQ (reference sequence). V was cut by 4 bases and J by 1 base, with 13 bases left in between. CDR3 length equals 15 residues.

This clonotype was seen at least ten times. The chain joins TRBV20-1 to TRBJ1-1; maybe TRBD1 (6 bases). This CDR3 comprises 14 residues. V was cut by 3 bases and J by 5 bases, with 16 bases left in between. Looked up from germline, CDR1 is DFQATT and CDR2 is SNEGSKA (reference sequence). CDR3: CSARGTGRWTEAFF. The CDR3 DNA follows: TGCAGTGCTAGGGGAACAGGGAGATGGACTGAAGCTTTCTTT.

V and J are TRBV5-5 and TRBJ2-3; D not resolved. V lost 1 base and J lost 4, with 10 bases in between. Germline V gives CDR1 SGHKS, CDR2 YYEKEE (reference sequence). This CDR3 contains 14 residues. CDR3 amino acids: CASSLYGSSDTQYF. The CDR3 DNA sequence: TGTGCCAGCAGCTTGTATGGGTCCTCAGATACGCAGTATTTT.

V usage is TRBV24-1 and J usage is TRBJ2-3; 12 bases are shared with TRBD2. The germline V gene has CDR1 KGHDR and CDR2 SFDVKD. The CDR3 is made up of 15 amino acids. The V gene end was trimmed by 5 bases and the J gene end by 4 bases; junction bases not matched to a gene: 3. The DNA of the CDR3 is TGTGCCACCAGTGTTGCTAGCGGGAGGGCAGATACGCAGTATTTT. Amino acids: CATSVASGRADTQYF.

This sequence joins TRBV7-2 and TRBJ1-2; D is uncertain. The CDR3 contains 14 residues. The germline CDR1 and CDR2 sequences are SGHTA and FQGNSA. V was cut by 3 bases and J by 3 bases, with 11 bases left in between. CDR3: CASSFTTDDYGYTF. The DNA for the CDR3 is TGTGCCAGCAGCTTTACGACGGATGACTATGGCTACACCTTC.

Turning to this clonotype: Sequence at one end of the junction differs from germline and may be a read error. V and J are TRBV20-1 and TRBJ2-1; D is perhaps TRBD1 or TRBD2 (5 bases each). The J call may not be correct, given that the DNA end is closer to TRBJ2-5. The CDR3 is made up of 14 amino acids. Germline loops: CDR1 DFQATT, CDR2 SNEGSKA (reference sequence). CDR3 residues: CGAPRGVGQETQYF. The CDR3 nucleotides read TGCGGTGCCCCTCGAGGGGTAGGCCAAGAGACCCAGTACTTC.

In its sample, this clonotype was seen a few times. The chain combines TRBV11-2 with TRBJ2-3, with D hard to call. V lost 6 bases and J 1 base, leaving 8 bases between the germline ends. CDR3 length equals 13 residues. The germline V gene encodes CDR1 SGHAT and CDR2 FQNNGV. CDR3 DNA sequence: TGTGCCAGCAGAACGGCCGGCACAGATACGCAGTATTTT. Its protein is CASRTAGTDTQYF.